These 31 T cell receptor beta chains were all obtained from the same sample, sequenced in a study of blood T cell repertoires in COVID-19. TCRdb keeps only in-frame clones here, not all; method: immunoSEQ multiplex PCR. Here the sample spans some 330,000 clones, 92% being singletons. What was sequenced was PBMCs or T cells enriched from blood (not recorded which). These receptors originate from a woman in her 30s who had recovered from COVID-19.

The table lists this clone with a few counts. The chain uses TRBV27 and TRBJ2-3; 7 nucleotides align to TRBD1. Germline V gene lookup returns CDR1 MNHEY and CDR2 SMNVEV (reference sequence). The CDR3 extends over 14 amino acids. After removal of 5 bases from V and 5 bases from J, the junction contained 7 bases not matched to a gene. CDR3 nucleotides: TGTGCCAGCAGTCTCGACAGGGTACGAGATACGCAGTATTTT. It encodes CASSLDRVRDTQYF.

The CDR3 spells CASSLGGGPYGYTF. The CDR3 DNA is TGTGCCAGCAGCTTAGGGGGGGGGCCCTATGGCTACACCTTC. The rearrangement joins TRBV7-2 to TRBJ1-2, with D tentatively TRBD1 (6 bases). V dropped 1 base and J dropped 4 bases, with 10 bases sitting between them. The CDR3 is 14 amino acids. CDR1 is SGHTA, CDR2 FQGNSA, per germline. Full variable domain (remainder filled in from reference TRBV7-2 and TRBJ1-2): GAGVSQSPSNKVTEKGKDVELRCDPISGHTALYWYRQSLGQGLEFLIYFQGNSAPDKSGLPSDRFSAERTGGSVSTLTIQRTQQEDSAVYLCASSLGGGPYGYTFGSGTRLTVV.

The V and J genes are TRBV7-2 and TRBJ2-3, with 7 nucleotides matching TRBD1. Germline V gene lookup returns CDR1 SGHTA and CDR2 FQGNSA. The CDR3 runs 14 residues. The junction had 3 bases not matched to a gene; V was cut back by 3 bases and J by 3 bases. CDR3 sequence (DNA): TGTGCCAGCAGCTTCCAGGGGGTAACAGATACGCAGTATTTT. Its translation is CASSFQGVTDTQYF.

The rearrangement links TRBV9 to TRBJ2-7; 7 bases line up with TRBD1. V gave up 3 bases and J gave up 4 bases; unmatched junction bases: 10. Germline V gives CDR1 SGDLS, CDR2 YYNGEE. CDR3 length: 15 amino acids. CDR3 sequence reads: CASSEGTDHPYEQYF. DNA for the CDR3: TGTGCCAGCAGCGAAGGGACAGATCACCCTTACGAGCAGTACTTC. Drawing the rest from reference TRBV9 and TRBJ2-7, the complete variable domain is DSGVTQTPKHLITATGQRVTLRCSPRSGDLSVYWYQQSLDQGLQFLIQYYNGEERAKGNILERFSAQQFPDLHSELNLSSLELGDSALYFCASSEGTDHPYEQYFGPGTRLTVT.

As DNA, the CDR3 is TGTGCCAGCAGGGGACAGGCCCCGGTGGGCCCCCAGCATTTT. Protein sequence: CASRGQAPVGPQHF. This sequence joins TRBV28 and TRBJ1-5, with TRBD1 matching 8 bases. The CDR3 length is 14 residues. Germline-derived CDR1 and CDR2 are MDHEN and SYDVKM. V lost 6 bases and J lost 10; bases outside the gene matches: 11.

The chain combines TRBV4-2 with TRBJ2-3; 7 bases line up with TRBD1. Trimming cost V 3 bases and J 2 bases; bases outside gene matches: 11. CDR3 length: 17 amino acids. Germline V gene data show CDR1 as LGHNA and CDR2 as YNFKEQ. CDR3 protein: CASSQSRQGRATDTQYF. CDR3 in DNA: TGTGCCAGCAGCCAGTCCCGACAGGGACGAGCCACAGATACGCAGTATTTT.

V gene TRBV7-2 combines with J gene TRBJ2-7, with 10 bases that match TRBD1. V dropped 5 bases and J dropped 4; count of bases not matched to a gene: 5. There are 14 residues in the CDR3. Germline CDR1 reads SGHTA; CDR2 reads FQGNSA. This CDR3 reads CASSPRDRGYEQYF. The CDR3 DNA is TGTGCCAGCAGCCCCCGGGACAGGGGATACGAGCAGTACTTC.

V gene TRBV13 combines with J gene TRBJ2-1, with 8 positions matching TRBD1. V was clipped by 5 bases and J by 0 bases; unmatched bases: 6. The CDR3 sequence is 16 residues long. CDR1 is PRHDT and CDR2 is FYEKMQ in the germline V gene (reference sequence). The chain's CDR3 is CASSPIGQGSYNEQFF. The CDR3 DNA sequence: TGTGCCAGCAGCCCGATAGGACAGGGCTCCTACAATGAGCAGTTCTTC.

This rearrangement joins TRBV14 to TRBJ2-3, with D unclear. The CDR3 is 15 residues long. The V gene's germline CDR1 is SGHDN and CDR2 FVKESK. V lost 2 bases to trimming and J lost 0 bases, with 9 bases between them. As DNA, the CDR3 is TGTGCCAGCAGCCAAATCGGAGCCAGCACAGATACGCAGTATTTT. Amino acids: CASSQIGASTDTQYF.

The chain recombines TRBV5-8 with TRBJ2-2, with D hard to call. The germline gives CDR1 SGHTS, CDR2 YDEGEE. V lost 6 bases and J 1 base, leaving 16 bases between the germline ends. This CDR3 has 16 amino acids. CDR3 sequence: CASTSRGNLNTGELFF. For the CDR3, the DNA is TGTGCCAGCACCAGCCGAGGAAATTTGAACACCGGGGAGCTGTTTTTT.

The chain is built from TRBV6-2 or TRBV6-3 and TRBJ1-6; D is unresolved. This CDR3 has 11 amino acids. Per the germline V gene, CDR1 is MNHEY and CDR2 is SVGEGT. V shed 2 bases and J shed 10 bases, with 3 bases lying between them. The CDR3 is CASSYRSPLHF. The DNA of the CDR3 is TGTGCCAGCAGTTACCGGTCACCCCTCCACTTT.

This chain uses TRBV4-1 with TRBJ2-1, with 7 bases aligning to TRBD1. With V trimmed by 6 bases and J by 0 bases, 5 bases remained unmatched. This CDR3 region has 15 residues. Germline CDR1 reads MGHRA; CDR2 reads YSYEKL. Written as DNA, the CDR3 is TGCGCCAGCAGACCCCGGGACAGCTCCTACAATGAGCAGTTCTTC. Translation gives CASRPRDSSYNEQFF.

The V call is TRBV5-1, the J call TRBJ1-2; no clear D gene. The germline V gene encodes CDR1 SGHRS and CDR2 YFSETQ. The CDR3 has 14 amino acids. Trimming left V 5 bases short and J 0 bases short, with 11 bases between. Here the CDR3 reads CASSSGSANYGYTF. CDR3 sequence (DNA): TGCGCCAGCAGTTCGGGGTCCGCTAACTATGGCTACACCTTC.

The V and J genes are TRBV7-2 and TRBJ2-1, with 11 bases lining up with TRBD2. This CDR3 is built from 15 residues. CDR1 is SGHTA, CDR2 FQGNSA, per germline. V gave up 4 bases and J gave up 8 bases; unmatched junction bases: 7. CDR3 residues: CASSYLSGREHEQFF. The CDR3 DNA is TGTGCCAGCAGCTACCTTAGCGGGAGGGAGCATGAGCAGTTCTTC.

This clone showed up just once. The rearrangement links TRBV15 to TRBJ2-6; possible D gene TRBD2, 5 bases. The CDR3 runs 16 residues. CDR1 is LNHNV and CDR2 is YYDKDF in the germline V gene (reference sequence). V gave up 3 bases and J gave up 0 bases, with 9 bases separating them. The CDR3 spells CATSREASSGANVLTF. The CDR3 nucleotides are TGTGCCACCAGCAGGGAGGCCTCCTCTGGGGCCAACGTCCTGACTTTC.

V gene TRBV21-1 combines with J gene TRBJ1-5; no DNA check was done on the table's D call, TRBD1. TRBV21-1 is a known pseudogene. The CDR3 has 13 amino acids. The CDR3 coding sequence is TGTGCCAGTAAAACAGGGGGTATTCAGCCCCAGCATTTT. Protein sequence: CASKTGGIQPQHF.

V usage is TRBV7-9 and J usage is TRBJ2-7, with 11 bases matching TRBD1. The junction had 1 base not matched to a gene; V was cut back by 1 base and J by 2 bases. From germline, CDR1 is SEHNR and CDR2 FQNEAQ (reference sequence). The CDR3 sequence is 15 residues long. CDR3 in amino acids: CASSLGGQGAYEQYF. The CDR3 nucleotides read TGTGCCAGCAGCTTAGGGGGACAGGGGGCCTACGAGCAGTACTTC.

The chain joins TRBV7-9 to TRBJ1-2, with unresolved D. The CDR3 sequence is 13 residues long. Trimming left V 3 bases short and J 0 bases short, with 5 bases between. The V gene's germline CDR1 is SEHNR and CDR2 FQNEAQ (reference sequence). Here the CDR3 reads CASSLGTNYGYTF. CDR3 in DNA: TGTGCCAGCAGCTTGGGCACTAACTATGGCTACACCTTC.

The V and J genes are TRBV28 and TRBJ1-2, with D unclear. This CDR3 is 11 amino acids long. CDR1 MDHEN and CDR2 SYDVKM come from the germline V gene. Trimming took 6 bases from V and 8 from J, leaving 10 bases between them. Here the CDR3 reads CASSGVYGYTF. DNA for the CDR3: TGTGCCAGCAGCGGGGTCTACGGCTACACCTTC.

The chain links TRBV28 to TRBJ2-3; 8 bases are a match to TRBD1. Germline V CDR1 and CDR2: MDHEN, SYDVKM. The CDR3 consists of 17 residues. V shed 4 bases, J shed 4 bases, and the junction held 13 bases outside the gene matches. The CDR3 here is CASSSDLDRALPDTQYF. CDR3 nucleotides: TGTGCCAGCAGTTCCGATTTGGACAGGGCCCTCCCAGATACGCAGTATTTT.

As regards this clone: Different DNA sequences within this sample yield the same CDR3. The chain joins TRBV12-3 or TRBV12-4 to TRBJ1-1; D is unclear. The CDR3 spans 13 residues. Between the trimmed V and J ends, which lost 0 bases and 5 bases, there was a span of 7 bases. The CDR3 spells CASSLARGTEAFF. The DNA for the CDR3 is TGTGCCAGCAGTTTAGCTAGAGGGACTGAAGCTTTCTTT.

This rearrangement joins TRBV7-8 to TRBJ1-6, with TRBD1 as a possible D gene (5 bases). Germline CDR1 reads SGHVS; CDR2 reads FQNEAQ. V was cut by 5 bases and J by 5 bases, with 25 bases left in between. This CDR3 is built from 19 residues. In nucleotides, the CDR3 is TGTGCCAGCAGCAGAGGATATACGGGGGGTGTCAAGGATAATTCACCCCTCCACTTT. The encoded protein is CASSRGYTGGVKDNSPLHF.

This chain uses TRBV7-6 with TRBJ2-7; 8 nucleotides match TRBD2. The CDR3 has 15 amino acids. After removal of 1 base from V and 3 bases from J, the junction contained 5 bases not matched to a gene. Germline CDR1 and CDR2: SGHVS and FNYEAQ. CDR3 in amino acids: CASSLDRSGSYEQYF. The DNA of the CDR3 is TGTGCCAGCAGCTTAGATCGCAGCGGGAGCTACGAGCAGTACTTC.

The J gene is TRBJ1-1, the V gene TRBV5-1; 7 bases line up with TRBD1. CDR1 and CDR2 from the germline V gene are SGHRS and YFSETQ. The ends lost 3 bases at V and 5 bases at J; junction bases unmatched: 10. The CDR3 has 15 amino acids. CDR3 sequence (DNA): TGCGCCAGCAGCTCGTTGGAAGGGGGCGCGACTGAAGCTTTCTTT. Protein sequence: CASSSLEGGATEAFF.

This sequence joins TRBV5-1 and TRBJ2-1; 10 bases are a match to TRBD2. V was pared by 2 bases and J by 8 bases, with 7 bases of the junction left unmatched. The CDR3 is 15 residues long. The germline V gene has CDR1 SGHRS and CDR2 YFSETQ. CDR3 DNA: TGCGCCAGCAGCTTCCGACCTAGCGGGAGCGATGAGCAGTTCTTC. Protein sequence: CASSFRPSGSDEQFF.

J is TRBJ2-3 and V is TRBV4-3, with 12 nucleotides matching TRBD2. The CDR3 is 17 amino acids. The germline CDR1 and CDR2 sequences are LGHNA and YSLEER. V dropped 4 bases and J dropped 6; count of bases not matched to a gene: 11. CDR3 bases: TGCGCCAGCAGCCGGAGACACGCTAGCGGGGGGGTGGATACGCAGTATTTT. This gives the protein CASSRRHASGGVDTQYF.

The chain has TRBV4-1 and TRBJ2-7; 10 nucleotides line up with TRBD2. The CDR3 has 16 amino acids. Germline-derived CDR1 and CDR2 are MGHRA and YSYEKL. Trimming at V came to 1 base and at J to 6 bases, leaving 9 bases not matched to a gene. The CDR3 nucleotides read TGCGCCAGCAGCCAAGTAGGCCTAGCGGGAGTATCCGAGCAGTACTTC. Translating it yields CASSQVGLAGVSEQYF.

The genes are TRBV5-1 and TRBJ2-3, with unresolved D. Trimming removed 6 bases from V and 6 bases from J, with 14 bases in between. Germline lookup yields CDR1 SGHRS and CDR2 YFSETQ. The CDR3 loop spans 13 amino acids. As DNA, the CDR3 is TGCGCCAGCAACCTCGGGTCTCCGGATACGCAGTATTTT. The encoded protein is CASNLGSPDTQYF. The complete variable domain, with remaining parts taken from reference TRBV5-1 and TRBJ2-3, reads KAGVTQTPRYLIKTRGQQVTLSCSPISGHRSVSWYQQTPGQGLQFLFEYFSETQRNKGNFPGRFSGRQFSNSRSEMNVSTLELGDSALYLCASNLGSPDTQYFGPGTRLTVL.

The chain carries TRBV18 and TRBJ2-7; 9 bases are shared with TRBD1. Trimming cost V 4 bases and J 3 bases; bases outside gene matches: 7. The CDR3 length is 15 residues. CDR1 and CDR2 from the germline V gene are KGHSH and LQKENI. CDR3 region: CASSLGQGTLYEQYF. The CDR3 region has the DNA TGTGCCAGCTCACTGGGACAGGGAACCCTCTACGAGCAGTACTTC.

V and J are TRBV7-9 and TRBJ2-1; 11 bases line up with TRBD2. The CDR3 runs to 15 residues. After removal of 4 bases from V and 8 bases from J, the junction contained 7 bases not matched to a gene. CDR1 and CDR2 (germline): SEHNR, FQNEAQ (reference sequence). The chain's CDR3 is CASSYTSGGGDEQFF. CDR3 in DNA: TGTGCCAGCAGCTATACTAGCGGGGGAGGGGATGAGCAGTTCTTC.

The V gene is TRBV28, the J gene TRBJ1-5; no definite D call. V gave up 4 bases and J gave up 4 bases, with 11 bases separating them. The CDR3 contains 14 residues. Germline V CDR1 and CDR2: MDHEN, SYDVKM. The chain's CDR3 is CASSSASGNQPQHF. DNA for the CDR3: TGTGCCAGCAGTTCAGCATCAGGAAATCAGCCCCAGCATTTT.